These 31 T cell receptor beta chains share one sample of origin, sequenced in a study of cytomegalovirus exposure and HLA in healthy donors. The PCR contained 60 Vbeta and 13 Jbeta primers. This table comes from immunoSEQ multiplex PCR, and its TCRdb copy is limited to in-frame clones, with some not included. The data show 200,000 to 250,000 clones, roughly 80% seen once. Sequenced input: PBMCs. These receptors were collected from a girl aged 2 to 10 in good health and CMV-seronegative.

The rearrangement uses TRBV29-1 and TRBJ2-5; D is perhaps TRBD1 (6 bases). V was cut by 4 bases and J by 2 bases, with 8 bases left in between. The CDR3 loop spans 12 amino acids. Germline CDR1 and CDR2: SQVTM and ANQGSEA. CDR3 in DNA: TGCAGCGTTGCACAGGGACAAGAGACCCAGTACTTC. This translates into CSVAQGQETQYF.

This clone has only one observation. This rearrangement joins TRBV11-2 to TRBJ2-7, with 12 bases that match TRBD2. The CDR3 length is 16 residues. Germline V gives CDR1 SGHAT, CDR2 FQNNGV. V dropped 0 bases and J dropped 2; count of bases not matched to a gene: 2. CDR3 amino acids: CASSLELAGGPYEQYF. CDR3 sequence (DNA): TGTGCCAGCAGCTTAGAACTAGCGGGGGGCCCCTACGAGCAGTACTTC.

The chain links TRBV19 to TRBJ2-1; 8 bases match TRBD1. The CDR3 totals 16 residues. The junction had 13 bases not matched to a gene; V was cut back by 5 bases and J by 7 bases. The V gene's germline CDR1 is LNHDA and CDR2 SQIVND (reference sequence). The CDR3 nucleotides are TGTGCCAGTAGTCCCACCCGGGGCGACAGGGGTAATGAGCAGTTCTTC. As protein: CASSPTRGDRGNEQFF.

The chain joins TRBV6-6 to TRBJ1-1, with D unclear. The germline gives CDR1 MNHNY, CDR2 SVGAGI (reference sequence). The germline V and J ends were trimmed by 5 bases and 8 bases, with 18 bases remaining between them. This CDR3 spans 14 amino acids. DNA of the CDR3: TGTGCCAGCAGTGACCCGAGAGTCGCGACAGAAGCTTTCTTT. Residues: CASSDPRVATEAFF.

CDR3 bases: TGTGCCAGCACGGCGGGACCGGGACAGGGCCTCTCCTACGAGCAGTACTTC. Translated: CASTAGPGQGLSYEQYF. The chain employs TRBV13 and TRBJ2-7, with 9 bases fitting TRBD1. V lost 7 bases to trimming and J lost 0 bases; unmatched junction nucleotides: 13. Germline V gene lookup returns CDR1 PRHDT and CDR2 FYEKMQ (reference sequence). CDR3 size: 17 residues.

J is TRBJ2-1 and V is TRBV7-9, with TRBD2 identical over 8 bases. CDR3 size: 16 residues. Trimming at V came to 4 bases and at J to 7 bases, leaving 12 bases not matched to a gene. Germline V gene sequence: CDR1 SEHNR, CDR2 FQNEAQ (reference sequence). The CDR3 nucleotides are TGTGCCAGCAGCTCCCCGGCAGCGGGAGAGATGAATGAGCAGTTCTTC. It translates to CASSSPAAGEMNEQFF.

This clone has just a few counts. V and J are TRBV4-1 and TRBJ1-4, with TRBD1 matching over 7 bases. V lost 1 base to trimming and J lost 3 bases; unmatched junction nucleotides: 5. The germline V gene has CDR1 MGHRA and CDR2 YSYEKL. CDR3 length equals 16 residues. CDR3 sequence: CASSQGNRGANEKLFF. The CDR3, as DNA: TGCGCCAGCAGCCAAGGCAACAGGGGTGCTAATGAAAAACTGTTTTTT.

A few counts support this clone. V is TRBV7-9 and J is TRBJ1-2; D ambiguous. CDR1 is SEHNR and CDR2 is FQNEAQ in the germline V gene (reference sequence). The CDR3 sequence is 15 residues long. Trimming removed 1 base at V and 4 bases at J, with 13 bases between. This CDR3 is CASSLDPQFLYGYTF. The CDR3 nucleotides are TGTGCCAGCAGCTTAGATCCCCAGTTCCTCTATGGCTACACCTTC.

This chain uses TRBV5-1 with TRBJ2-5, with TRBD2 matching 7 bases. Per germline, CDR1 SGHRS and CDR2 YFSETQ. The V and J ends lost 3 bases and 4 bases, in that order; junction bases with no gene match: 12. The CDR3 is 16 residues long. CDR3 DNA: TGCGCCAGCAGCTACCAACGGGCCGGCGGGGGAGAGACCCAGTACTTC. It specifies CASSYQRAGGGETQYF.

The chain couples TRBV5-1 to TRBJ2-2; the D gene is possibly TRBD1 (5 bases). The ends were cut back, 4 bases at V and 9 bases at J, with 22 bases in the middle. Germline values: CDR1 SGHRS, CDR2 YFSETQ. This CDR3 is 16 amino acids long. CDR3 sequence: CASSGQHQGLKRELFF. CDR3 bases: TGCGCCAGCAGCGGACAACATCAGGGTCTCAAGCGGGAGCTGTTTTTT.

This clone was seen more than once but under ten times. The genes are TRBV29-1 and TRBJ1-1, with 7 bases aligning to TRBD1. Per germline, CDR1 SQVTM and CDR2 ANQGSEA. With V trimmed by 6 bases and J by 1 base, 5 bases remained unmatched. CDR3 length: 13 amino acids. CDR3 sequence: CSVQQGRNTEAFF. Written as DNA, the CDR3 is TGCAGCGTGCAACAGGGGCGGAACACTGAAGCTTTCTTT.

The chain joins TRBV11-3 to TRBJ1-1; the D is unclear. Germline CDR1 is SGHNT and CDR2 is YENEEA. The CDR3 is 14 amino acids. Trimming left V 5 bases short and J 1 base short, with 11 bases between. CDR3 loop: CASSVRGSNTEAFF. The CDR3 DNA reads TGTGCCAGCAGCGTTCGGGGTTCGAACACTGAAGCTTTCTTT.

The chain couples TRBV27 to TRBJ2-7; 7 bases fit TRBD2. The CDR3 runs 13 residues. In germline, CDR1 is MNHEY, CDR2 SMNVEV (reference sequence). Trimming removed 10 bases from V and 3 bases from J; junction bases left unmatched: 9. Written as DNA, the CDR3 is TGTGCCACCTCTCCCGGGACTAACTACGAGCAGTACTTC. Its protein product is CATSPGTNYEQYF.

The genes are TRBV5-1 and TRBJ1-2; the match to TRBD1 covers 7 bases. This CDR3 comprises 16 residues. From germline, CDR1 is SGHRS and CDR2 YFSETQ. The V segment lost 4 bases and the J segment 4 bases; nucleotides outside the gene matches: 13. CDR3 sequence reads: CASSPSYDRAGYGYTF. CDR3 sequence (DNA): TGCGCCAGCAGCCCATCCTATGACAGGGCCGGCTATGGCTACACCTTC. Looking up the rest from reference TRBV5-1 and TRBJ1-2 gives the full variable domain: KAGVTQTPRYLIKTRGQQVTLSCSPISGHRSVSWYQQTPGQGLQFLFEYFSETQRNKGNFPGRFSGRQFSNSRSEMNVSTLELGDSALYLCASSPSYDRAGYGYTFGSGTRLTVV.

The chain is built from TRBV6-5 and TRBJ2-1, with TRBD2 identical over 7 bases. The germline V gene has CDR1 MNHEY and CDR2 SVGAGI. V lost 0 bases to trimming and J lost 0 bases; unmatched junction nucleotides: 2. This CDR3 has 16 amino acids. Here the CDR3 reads CASSYSRGSSYNEQFF. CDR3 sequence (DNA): TGTGCCAGCAGTTACTCGCGCGGGAGCTCCTACAATGAGCAGTTCTTC.

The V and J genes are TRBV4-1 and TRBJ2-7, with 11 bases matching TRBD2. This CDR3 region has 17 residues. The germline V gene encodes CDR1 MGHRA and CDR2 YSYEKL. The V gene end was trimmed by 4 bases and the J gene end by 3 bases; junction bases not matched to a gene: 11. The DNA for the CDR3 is TGCGCCAGCAGCCCATCGGGGGGGACTAGCGGATACTACGAGCAGTACTTC. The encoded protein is CASSPSGGTSGYYEQYF.

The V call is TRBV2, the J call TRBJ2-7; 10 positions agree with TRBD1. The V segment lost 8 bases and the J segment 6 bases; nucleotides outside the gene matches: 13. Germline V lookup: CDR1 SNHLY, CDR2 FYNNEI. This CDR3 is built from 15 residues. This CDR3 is CASRRGDRGLSEQYF. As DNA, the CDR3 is TGTGCCAGCCGCCGTGGGGACAGGGGATTAAGCGAGCAGTACTTC. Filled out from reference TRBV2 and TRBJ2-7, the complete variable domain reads EPEVTQTPSHQVTQMGQEVILRCVPISNHLYFYWYRQILGQKVEFLVSFYNNEISEKSEIFDDQFSVERPDGSNFTLKIRSTKLEDSAMYFCASRRGDRGLSEQYFGPGTRLTVT.

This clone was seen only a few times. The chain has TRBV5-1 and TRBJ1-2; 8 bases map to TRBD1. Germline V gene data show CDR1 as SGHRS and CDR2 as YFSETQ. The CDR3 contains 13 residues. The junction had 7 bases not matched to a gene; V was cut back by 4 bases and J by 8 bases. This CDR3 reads CASSPDRVRGYTF. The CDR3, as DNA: TGCGCCAGCAGCCCGGACAGGGTAAGAGGCTACACCTTC.

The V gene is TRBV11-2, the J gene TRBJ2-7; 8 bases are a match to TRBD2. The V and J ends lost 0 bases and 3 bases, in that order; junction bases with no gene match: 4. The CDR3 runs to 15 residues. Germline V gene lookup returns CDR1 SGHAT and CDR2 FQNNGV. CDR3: CASSLELAGFYEQYF. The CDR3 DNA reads TGTGCCAGCAGCTTAGAATTAGCGGGATTCTACGAGCAGTACTTC.

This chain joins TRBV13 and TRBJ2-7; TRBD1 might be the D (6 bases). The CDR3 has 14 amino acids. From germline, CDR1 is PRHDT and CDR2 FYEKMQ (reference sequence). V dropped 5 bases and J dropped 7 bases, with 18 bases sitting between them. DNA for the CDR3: TGTGCCAGCAGCCTCCGGGACATGAGGCAGGAGCAGTACTTC. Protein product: CASSLRDMRQEQYF.

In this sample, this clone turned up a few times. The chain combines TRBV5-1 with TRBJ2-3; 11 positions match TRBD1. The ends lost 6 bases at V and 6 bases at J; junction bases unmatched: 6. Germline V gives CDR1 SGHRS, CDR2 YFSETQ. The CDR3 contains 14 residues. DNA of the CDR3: TGCGCCAGCAAACGGGACAGGGGGTCTGATACGCAGTATTTT. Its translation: CASKRDRGSDTQYF.

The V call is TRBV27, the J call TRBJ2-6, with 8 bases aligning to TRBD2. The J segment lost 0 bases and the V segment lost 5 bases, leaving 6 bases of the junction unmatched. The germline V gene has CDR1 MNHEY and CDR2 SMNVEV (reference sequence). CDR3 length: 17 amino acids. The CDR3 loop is CASSPRGGDSGANVLTF. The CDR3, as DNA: TGTGCCAGCAGTCCTCGGGGGGGGGACTCTGGGGCCAACGTCCTGACTTTC.

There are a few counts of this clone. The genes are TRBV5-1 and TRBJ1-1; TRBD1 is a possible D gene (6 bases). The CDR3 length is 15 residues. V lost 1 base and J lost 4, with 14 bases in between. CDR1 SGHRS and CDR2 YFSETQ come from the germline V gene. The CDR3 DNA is TGCGCCAGCAGCTTGCAGGGTTGGGGGCCCACTGAAGCTTTCTTT. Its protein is CASSLQGWGPTEAFF.

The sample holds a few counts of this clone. The CDR3 loop reads CASSEQNYGYTF. In DNA, the CDR3 is TGTGCCAGCAGTGAACAGAACTATGGCTACACCTTC. The chain links TRBV2 to TRBJ1-2; no clear D. The CDR3 runs to 12 residues. V lost 2 bases to trimming and J lost 2 bases, with 3 bases between them. From germline, CDR1 is SNHLY and CDR2 FYNNEI.

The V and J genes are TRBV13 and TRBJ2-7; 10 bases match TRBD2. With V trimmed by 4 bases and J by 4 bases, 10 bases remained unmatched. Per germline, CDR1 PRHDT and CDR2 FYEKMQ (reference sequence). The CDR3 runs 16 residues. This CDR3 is CASSSTGLAPKYEQYF. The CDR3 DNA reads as TGTGCCAGCAGCTCGACGGGACTAGCGCCGAAGTACGAGCAGTACTTC.

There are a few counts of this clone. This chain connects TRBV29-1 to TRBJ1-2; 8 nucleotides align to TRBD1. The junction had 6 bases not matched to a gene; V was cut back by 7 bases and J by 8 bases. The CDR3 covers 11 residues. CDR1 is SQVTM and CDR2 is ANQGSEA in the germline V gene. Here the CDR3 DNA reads TGCAGCGCCGAGACAGGGGAAGGCTACACCTTC. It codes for CSAETGEGYTF.

CDR3: CASSLVGRHYTEAFF. CDR3 bases: TGTGCCAGCAGCTTGGTTGGCAGGCACTACACTGAAGCTTTCTTT. J is TRBJ1-1 and V is TRBV5-4; D gene ambiguous. CDR1 is SGHNT and CDR2 is YYREEE in the germline V gene (reference sequence). The ends were cut back, 0 bases at V and 3 bases at J, with 12 bases in the middle. The CDR3 consists of 15 residues.

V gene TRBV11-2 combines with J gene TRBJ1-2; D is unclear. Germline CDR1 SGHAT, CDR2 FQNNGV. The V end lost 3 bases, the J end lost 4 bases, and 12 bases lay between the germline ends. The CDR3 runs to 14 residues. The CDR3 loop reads CASSFSGSSYGYTF. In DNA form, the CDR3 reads TGTGCCAGCAGCTTCTCGGGTTCCTCCTATGGCTACACCTTC.

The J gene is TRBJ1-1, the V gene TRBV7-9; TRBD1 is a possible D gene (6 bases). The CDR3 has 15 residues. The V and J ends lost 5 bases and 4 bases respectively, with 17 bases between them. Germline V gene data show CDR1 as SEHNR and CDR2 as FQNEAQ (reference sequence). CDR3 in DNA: TGTGCCAGCAGCGCCAATGGGGGCGTCGGCACTGAAGCTTTCTTT. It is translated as CASSANGGVGTEAFF.

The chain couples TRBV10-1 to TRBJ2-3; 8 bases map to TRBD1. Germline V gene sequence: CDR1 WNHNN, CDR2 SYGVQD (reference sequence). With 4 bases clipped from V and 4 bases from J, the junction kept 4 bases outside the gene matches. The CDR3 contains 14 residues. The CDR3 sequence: CASSARTGPDTQYF. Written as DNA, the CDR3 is TGCGCCAGCAGTGCTAGGACAGGGCCAGATACGCAGTATTTT.

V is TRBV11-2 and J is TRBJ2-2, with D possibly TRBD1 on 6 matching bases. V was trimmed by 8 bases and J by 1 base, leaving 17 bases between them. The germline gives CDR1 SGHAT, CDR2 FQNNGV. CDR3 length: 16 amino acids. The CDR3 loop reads CASWIGVRGNTGELFF. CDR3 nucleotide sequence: TGTGCCAGCTGGATAGGGGTCAGGGGGAACACCGGGGAGCTGTTTTTT.